Listed here are 2 T cell receptor beta chains from one sample, sequenced in a study of blood T cell repertoires in COVID-19. Generated by immunoSEQ multiplex PCR, the TCRdb table keeps only in-frame clones and is missing some. This sample has 150,000 to 200,000 clones, with around 83% found just once. The sequencing sample was made of PBMCs or T cells enriched from blood (not recorded which). All receptors derive from a woman aged 30 to 39 who had been exposed to COVID-19.

The table lists this clone with a few counts. The chain employs TRBV9 and TRBJ1-3; the D gene is possibly TRBD1 (6 bases). Looked up from germline, CDR1 is SGDLS and CDR2 is YYNGEE. The CDR3 covers 15 residues. V lost 5 bases, J lost 0 bases, and 12 bases lay in between. CDR3 DNA: TGTGCCAGCAGTGGGGGGGCAGCCTCTGGAAACACCATATATTTT. Translated, it gives CASSGGAASGNTIYF.

The CDR3 reads CASSLVYGSEQFF. The CDR3 bases are TGTGCCAGCAGCTTAGTTTACGGGTCGGAGCAGTTCTTC. The rearrangement joins TRBV11-3 to TRBJ2-1; D ambiguous. This CDR3 has 13 residues. CDR1 is SGHNT, CDR2 YENEEA, per germline. Trimming cost V 1 base and J 10 bases, with 11 bases left between them.